This note documents a single T cell receptor beta chain sequence. V was pared by 5 bases and J by 1 base, with 14 bases between. Per the germline V gene, CDR1 is SEHNR and CDR2 is FQNEAQ (reference sequence). CDR3 length equals 15 residues. Through MiXCR, TCRdb re-clonotyped the PCR reads. In the table there are around 23,000 clones, roughly 9.7% of which are singletons. No patient received treatment before thyroid surgery. These data originate in a study of metastatic and nonmetastatic thyroid tumors. As for the study in general: The study looked at repertoires side by side in blood and in tumor or nodule tissue from malignant and benign thyroid patients.

This clonotype was sampled from a female donor with papillary thyroid cancer or a benign thyroid nodule (not recorded which). Some clones in this sample may be carry-over from other donors' samples. The sample consisted of blood. V is TRBV7-9 and J is TRBJ2-5; tentatively, D is TRBD1 (5 bases). CDR3 nucleotide sequence: TGTGCCAGCAGCGGCGGACAACTTCTCCAAGAGACCCAGTACTTC. This gives the protein CASSGGQLLQETQYF.